These T cell receptor beta chains were read from a single sample in a study of blood T cell repertoires in COVID-19. The assay was immunoSEQ multiplex PCR, and TCRdb's table has in-frame clones only and misses some. The sample lists roughly 160,000 clones, roughly nine tenths occurring once. The sample consisted of peripheral blood. The receptors derive from a man in his fifties or sixties with acute or convalescent COVID-19. The CDR3 runs from the conserved cysteine through the conserved F or W. Each record gives: CDR3 DNA, CDR3 protein, V gene, J gene, clone size, CDR3 length, D gene. A D gene is named only where the DNA matches it firmly. Not every row has a clone size; where given, it reads once, few, many or a size class.

TGTGCCAGCAGTTTCGGGACTCCAATCGTTACGCAGTATTTT	CASSFGTPIVTQYF	TRBV6-6	TRBJ2-3	NA	14	NA
TGTGCCAGCAGTTCCCAGGGGGCGAGTGTGGAAGCTTTCTTT	CASSSQGASVEAFF	TRBV6-1	TRBJ1-1	once	14	TRBD1
TGTGCCAGCAGCCCCCGGACAGGGAACTATGGCTACACCTTC	CASSPRTGNYGYTF	TRBV6-1	TRBJ1-2	NA	14	TRBD1
TGTGCCAGCAGCCAAGGGACTAGCGGGAGCTATGGGGAGACCCAGTACTTC	CASSQGTSGSYGETQYF	TRBV3-1/TRBV3-2	TRBJ2-5	NA	17	TRBD2
TGTGCCTGGGTGGGACAGAGGAACACTGAAGCTTTCTTT	CAWVGQRNTEAFF	TRBV30	TRBJ1-1	once	13	TRBD1
TGTGCCACCAGTGATTTGGGGGGGGCTTCTTACAATGAGCAGTTCTTC	CATSDLGGASYNEQFF	TRBV24-1	TRBJ2-1	many	16	NA
TGTGCCAGCAATTCCCTAGGACAGGGATTTGTTGATACGCAGTATTTT	CASNSLGQGFVDTQYF	TRBV19	TRBJ2-3	NA	16	TRBD1
TGTGCCAGCAGCACAGACTACAATGAGCAGTTCTTC	CASSTDYNEQFF	TRBV7-9	TRBJ2-1	NA	12	NA
TGTGCCAGCAGCTTAGATGGCCTGGGCAATCAGCCCCAGCATTTT	CASSLDGLGNQPQHF	TRBV7-8	TRBJ1-5	NA	15	NA
TGCGCCAGCAGCTTGGGCGGTCAGGGGTTTGGACAGCCCCAGCATTTT	CASSLGGQGFGQPQHF	TRBV5-1	TRBJ1-5	NA	16	NA
TGTGCCAGCAGCCTATTTAGCGGTTCCACGCTCTCTGGAAACACCATATATTTT	CASSLFSGSTLSGNTIYF	TRBV14	TRBJ1-3	NA	18	NA
TGTGCCAGCCGCCTCGGGGGACGGTACGAGCAGTACTTC	CASRLGGRYEQYF	TRBV27	TRBJ2-7	NA	13	NA
TGTGCCAGTAGTCCCGGGACAGGGGAAACCAACGTCCTGACTTTC	CASSPGTGETNVLTF	TRBV19	TRBJ2-6	NA	15	TRBD1
TGTGCCAGCAGCTTAGTGCCGGACACGTACTATGGCTACACCTTC	CASSLVPDTYYGYTF	TRBV7-2	TRBJ1-2	few	15	NA
TGTGCCAGCACCCCGCCGGACTTCCAGAAGCAGTTCTTC	CASTPPDFQKQFF	TRBV6-5	TRBJ2-1	NA	13	NA
TGCAGTGCTAGCCCCGGGGAGACCCAGTACTTC	CSASPGETQYF	TRBV20-1	TRBJ2-5	few	11	NA
TGTGCCACCAGTGATTTCACAGGGGATGTAGCTTTCTTT	CATSDFTGDVAFF	TRBV24-1	TRBJ1-1	NA	13	TRBD1
TGTGCCAGCAGCTTGATTGGTGGCTCAAAACTGTTTTTT	CASSLIGGSKLFF	TRBV5-6	TRBJ1-4	NA	13	NA
TGTGCCAGCAGCTTAGGCCGGTCGGAGGGGGGGACCCCCTATGGCTACACCTTC	CASSLGRSEGGTPYGYTF	TRBV7-9	TRBJ1-2	NA	18	NA
TGCAGTGCTCAGGACAGGGGAGGCTACACCTTC	CSAQDRGGYTF	TRBV20-1	TRBJ1-2	NA	11	TRBD1
TGTGCCAGCAGTGAGACAGGGGGGGATAATTCACCCCTCCACTTT	CASSETGGDNSPLHF	TRBV6-1	TRBJ1-6	NA	15	TRBD1
TGTGCCAGCAACACAGGGTACGCTGAAGCTTTCTTT	CASNTGYAEAFF	TRBV6-6	TRBJ1-1	NA	12	NA
TGCGCCAGCAGTGAGGAGAGTCAAGAGACCCAGTACTTC	CASSEESQETQYF	TRBV10-1	TRBJ2-5	NA	13	NA
TGTGCCAGCAGCGGCCGGGACATAGGAAACACCATATATTTT	CASSGRDIGNTIYF	TRBV5-6	TRBJ1-3	NA	14	NA
TGTGCCAGCAGCCTGGTTCCCGGGGAAAACATTCAGTACTTC	CASSLVPGENIQYF	TRBV7-9	TRBJ2-4	NA	14	NA
TGCGCCAGCAGCAGCGGATTCCAGGGCTACACCTTC	CASSSGFQGYTF	TRBV5-1	TRBJ1-2	NA	12	NA
TGTGCCAGTAGTATGAATGTGGGACACGGTCGAGATACGCAGTATTTT	CASSMNVGHGRDTQYF	TRBV19	TRBJ2-3	NA	16	NA
TGTGCCAGTTGGGGAGGGGTGAGCGGCAATCAGCCCCAGCATTTT	CASWGGVSGNQPQHF	TRBV19	TRBJ1-5	NA	15	NA
TGTGCCAGCACCACCTGGGACTCTCCGAACACTGAAGCTTTCTTT	CASTTWDSPNTEAFF	TRBV6-5	TRBJ1-1	NA	15	NA
TGTGCCACCAGTGTTGGAAGAGGGAAATTCACAGATACGCAGTATTTT	CATSVGRGKFTDTQYF	TRBV24-1	TRBJ2-3	NA	16	NA
TGTGCCAGCAGCTATCTAGCGGGGGGGCAAGAGACCCAGTACTTC	CASSYLAGGQETQYF	TRBV5-5	TRBJ2-5	NA	15	TRBD2
TGTGCCAGCGGGGACAGGTCCAACACCGGGGAGCTGTTTTTT	CASGDRSNTGELFF	TRBV5-8	TRBJ2-2	few	14	TRBD1
TGTGCCAGCAGCCAAGACGGGGGAGGGAGAGCTTTCTTT	CASSQDGGGRAFF	TRBV14	TRBJ1-1	NA	13	NA
TGTGCCAGCAGCTCGGGGGGAGCAGATACAGATACGCAGTATTTT	CASSSGGADTDTQYF	TRBV7-3	TRBJ2-3	NA	15	TRBD2
TGTGCCAGCAGTTGGACAGGGAACTCCTACGAGCAGTACTTC	CASSWTGNSYEQYF	TRBV27	TRBJ2-7	NA	14	TRBD1
TGCGCCAGCAGCTTGGTACCAATACAGGGGGCTCGGTACGAGCAGTACTTC	CASSLVPIQGARYEQYF	TRBV5-1	TRBJ2-7	NA	17	TRBD1
TGTGCCAGCAGCCATTTGGGGACTTATCAAGAGACCCAGTACTTC	CASSHLGTYQETQYF	TRBV14	TRBJ2-5	NA	15	NA
TGTGCCAGCAGCGAAGACACGGGATCGGATACGCAGTATTTT	CASSEDTGSDTQYF	TRBV7-3	TRBJ2-3	NA	14	NA
TGTGCCAGCAGCTTGGGCGGGACTTCGGGAGATACGCAGTATTTT	CASSLGGTSGDTQYF	TRBV5-4	TRBJ2-3	NA	15	NA
TGTGCCAGCAGCCAAGTGCCAGGGGTTGGCTACACCTTC	CASSQVPGVGYTF	TRBV14	TRBJ1-2	NA	13	NA
TGCGCCAGCAGCCAAGAGTGGGCGGGGAACACTGAAGCTTTCTTT	CASSQEWAGNTEAFF	TRBV4-3	TRBJ1-1	once	15	NA
TGTGCCTGGAGTCCTAGGGGGCCCCGCAATCAGCCCCAGCATTTT	CAWSPRGPRNQPQHF	TRBV30	TRBJ1-5	NA	15	TRBD1
TGTGCCAGCAGCCCGGGACAGGTCACAGATACGCAGTATTTT	CASSPGQVTDTQYF	TRBV3-1/TRBV3-2	TRBJ2-3	NA	14	TRBD1
TGTGCCAGCAGCTCCGAGAGCTCCTACGAGCAGTACTTC	CASSSESSYEQYF	TRBV21-1	TRBJ2-7	NA	13	NA
TGTGCCAGCAGTGGAGACAGGGTTAGCACAGATACGCAGTATTTT	CASSGDRVSTDTQYF	TRBV27	TRBJ2-3	NA	15	TRBD1
TGTGCCAGCAGCTTGTGGGACAGGGGGGAACTAGGTGAAAAACTGTTTTTT	CASSLWDRGELGEKLFF	TRBV5-6	TRBJ1-4	NA	17	TRBD1